This TCR beta chain originates from a study of lymphopenia after photon versus proton radiotherapy. The study, taken as a whole, reports: Proton therapy kept repertoires fairly stable, unlike photons, which gained effector/memory cells.

Germline V gene data show CDR1 as MGHRA and CDR2 as YSYEKL. CDR3 size: 13 residues. V was trimmed by 4 bases and J by 4 bases, leaving 10 bases between them. The assay was immunoSEQ multiplex PCR, and TCRdb's table has in-frame clones only and misses some. The sample shows roughly 45,000 clones, approximately 85% of them seen only once. As to this clone: Its matching antigen is unknown.

Sequenced material: peripheral blood, taken from a patient treated with photon-based radiotherapy. The TCR sequence derives from a man aged 35 to 55 with gastric cancer. V gene TRBV4-1 combines with J gene TRBJ1-1; D ambiguous. In DNA, the CDR3 is TGCGCCAGCAGCCGAGCGACAAGCACTGAAGCTTTCTTT. It specifies CASSRATSTEAFF.